Each of the 15 T cell receptor beta chains below was sequenced from the same sample in a study of T-cell reconstitution after alpha-beta-depleted transplantation in children. The TCRbeta library incorporated unique molecular identifiers. TCRdb used MiXCR to reprocess the PCR reads, holding one entry per CDR3 protein. The sample lists hundreds of thousands of distinct CDR3 sequences, about 17% seen once, with 35% to 50% in the top ten. The sample here was PBMCs, mostly from graft donor cells, taken 360 days after TCRalphabeta/CD19-depleted stem cell transplant. These receptors came from a male patient under 10 years old who had a stem cell transplant for acute lymphoblastic leukemia, so the T cells may come from the graft donor.

V gene TRBV27 combines with J gene TRBJ2-1; D possibly corresponds to TRBD2 (5 bases). V lost 7 bases, J lost 6 bases, and 19 bases lay in between. The CDR3 sequence is 15 residues long. From germline, CDR1 is MNHEY and CDR2 SMNVEV (reference sequence). CDR3 nucleotide sequence: TGTGCCAGCACCCCTCCGGGGATTAAGGGCAATGAGCAGTTCTTC. This encodes CASTPPGIKGNEQFF.

The chain combines TRBV4-3 with TRBJ2-7; D is ambiguous. V was trimmed by 2 bases and J by 5 bases, leaving 13 bases between them. Germline V lookup: CDR1 LGHNA, CDR2 YSLEER. This CDR3 is 14 amino acids long. CDR3 region: CASSQLTGQDEQYF. The CDR3, as DNA: TGCGCCAGCAGCCAACTCACTGGGCAGGACGAGCAGTACTTC.

This clonotype was counted only a few times. The chain joins TRBV20-1 to TRBJ2-1, with D perhaps matching TRBD2 (6 bases). This CDR3 comprises 16 residues. Looked up from germline, CDR1 is DFQATT and CDR2 is SNEGSKA (reference sequence). Trimming left V 1 base short and J 5 bases short, with 18 bases between. CDR3 DNA sequence: TGCAGTGCTAGAGGGGGCGGAGGGCGGGACCACAATGAGCAGTTCTTC. This codes for CSARGGGGRDHNEQFF.

V is TRBV7-2 and J is TRBJ2-2; 11 nucleotides agree with TRBD2. V gave up 0 bases and J gave up 7 bases; unmatched junction bases: 4. Germline V gene data show CDR1 as SGHTA and CDR2 as FQGNSA. CDR3 length equals 16 residues. CDR3 nucleotide sequence: TGTGCCAGCAGCTTAGCACTAGCGGGAGTGATCGGGGAGCTGTTTTTT. This encodes CASSLALAGVIGELFF.

The chain uses TRBV6-1 and TRBJ2-2; TRBD2 might be the D (6 bases). Per the germline V gene, CDR1 is MNHNS and CDR2 is SASEGT. CDR3 length: 17 amino acids. V lost 6 bases and J lost 7, with 24 bases in between. The CDR3 DNA sequence: TGTGCCAGCAGGCCCGGGCTTTGGAGGGGTAGCGGCGGGGAGCTGTTTTTT. Translating gives CASRPGLWRGSGGELFF.

At least ten counts were recorded for this clonotype. V usage is TRBV12-3 or TRBV12-4 and J usage is TRBJ2-3; D is possibly TRBD1 (6 bases). The CDR3 is 15 residues long. V was shortened by 6 bases and J by 1 base, with 14 bases between the two germline ends. Here the CDR3 DNA reads TGTGCCAGCAGCCACAGGGTAGAGGGCACAGATACGCAGTATTTT. This encodes CASSHRVEGTDTQYF.

This clonotype was found a few times. The CDR3 loop is CATSEARGYGYTF. The CDR3 nucleotides read TGTGCCACCAGTGAGGCCAGGGGATATGGCTACACCTTC. This chain connects TRBV24-1 to TRBJ1-2; D perhaps matches TRBD1 (6 bases). Germline CDR1 and CDR2: KGHDR and SFDVKD. Trimming shortened V by 4 bases and J by 5 bases, and 10 bases separated the two germline ends. The CDR3 is 13 amino acids.

The chain uses TRBV20-1 and TRBJ1-5, with D maybe TRBD1 (6 bases). V lost 0 bases, J lost 7 bases, and 22 bases lay in between. This CDR3 region has 17 residues. CDR1 and CDR2 from the germline V gene are DFQATT and SNEGSKA (reference sequence). The CDR3 DNA reads as TGCAGTGCTAGAGATCTTGAACAGGGTACGATCAACCAGCCCCAGCATTTT. Protein: CSARDLEQGTINQPQHF.

At least ten counts were recorded for this clonotype. This sequence joins TRBV7-2 and TRBJ2-7, with TRBD2 identical over 13 bases. CDR1 and CDR2 from the germline V gene are SGHTA and FQGNSA. The V and J ends lost 6 bases and 6 bases, in that order; junction bases with no gene match: 5. The CDR3 covers 14 residues. CDR3: CASSRGLAGIEQYF. The DNA for the CDR3 is TGTGCCAGCAGTCGGGGACTAGCGGGAATCGAGCAGTACTTC. Full variable domain (rest looked up from reference TRBV7-2 and TRBJ2-7): GAGVSQSPSNKVTEKGKDVELRCDPISGHTALYWYRQSLGQGLEFLIYFQGNSAPDKSGLPSDRFSAERTGGSVSTLTIQRTQQEDSAVYLCASSRGLAGIEQYFGPGTRLTVT.

The rearrangement joins TRBV13 to TRBJ2-3; D remains ambiguous. Germline-derived CDR1 and CDR2 are PRHDT and FYEKMQ (reference sequence). This CDR3 region has 14 residues. Trimming took off 0 bases at V and 4 bases at J, with 8 bases between the two ends. CDR3 region: CASSLGWTADTQYF. The CDR3 nucleotides are TGTGCCAGCAGCTTAGGATGGACGGCAGATACGCAGTATTTT.

The chain is built from TRBV27 and TRBJ1-5, with a possible D match to TRBD1 (5 bases). The CDR3 extends over 14 amino acids. Trimming removed 6 bases at V and 6 bases at J, with 15 bases between. CDR1 is MNHEY, CDR2 SMNVEV, per germline (reference sequence). The CDR3, as DNA: TGTGCCAGCAGCAAAGCAGGGTATTTTCAGCCCCAGCATTTT. This sequence encodes CASSKAGYFQPQHF.

This clonotype was observed a few times. The V call is TRBV27, the J call TRBJ2-1, with 8 bases that match TRBD2. The junction had 7 bases not matched to a gene; V was cut back by 5 bases and J by 4 bases. CDR1 MNHEY and CDR2 SMNVEV come from the germline V gene (reference sequence). The CDR3 has 15 residues. The chain's CDR3 is CASSLGTRLYNEQFF. CDR3 nucleotides: TGTGCCAGCAGTCTCGGGACTAGGCTATACAATGAGCAGTTCTTC.

This clonotype came up many times. The V gene is TRBV12-3 or TRBV12-4, the J gene TRBJ2-1; 7 bases align to TRBD1. Trimming took 7 bases from V and 9 from J; bases not matched to a gene: 6. The CDR3 has 12 amino acids. The CDR3 DNA follows: TGTGCCAGCAACCCTAGGGGGCGTGAGCAGTTCTTC. As protein: CASNPRGREQFF.

This sequence joins TRBV20-1 and TRBJ2-6, with D tentatively TRBD2 (5 bases). The CDR3 contains 17 residues. Germline CDR1 and CDR2: DFQATT and SNEGSKA (reference sequence). The V gene lost 0 bases and the J gene lost 4 bases, with 16 bases spanning the gap. Here the CDR3 DNA reads TGCAGTGCTAGAGATCACGGGGTAGGGCGAGGGGCCAACGTCCTGACTTTC. Translation gives CSARDHGVGRGANVLTF.

This clonotype was seen more than once but under ten times. The genes are TRBV29-1 and TRBJ2-2; D is unresolved. Germline CDR1 reads SQVTM; CDR2 reads ANQGSEA. V lost 4 bases to trimming and J lost 5 bases, with 8 bases between them. This CDR3 has 12 amino acids. CDR3 region: CSVVFWTGELFF. CDR3 bases: TGCAGCGTTGTTTTTTGGACCGGGGAGCTGTTTTTT.